The T cell receptor beta chain under discussion was sequenced for a study of T-cell reconstitution after alpha-beta-depleted transplantation in children. TCRbeta library construction was performed incorporating unique molecular identifiers. TCRdb called the PCR reads again in MiXCR, with one record for every CDR3 protein. The top ten clones hold 9.1% of a sample with 250,000 to 300,000 distinct CDR3 sequences, 6% to 10% of them seen once. A remark on this clonotype: Its specificity is unknown.

Regarding the study as a whole: Reportedly, only several hundred clones from non-depleted graft cells drove alpha-beta T-cell counts at about two months. Among T cells one year after transplant, newly produced cells accounted for most counts and diversity.

The length of the CDR3 is 12 residues. Germline lookup yields CDR1 SEHNR and CDR2 FQNEAQ (reference sequence). V gave up 4 bases and J gave up 6 bases, with 10 bases separating them. The receptor was isolated from a female patient aged 2-15 years who had a stem cell transplant for Fanconi anemia, so the T cells may come from the graft donor. V and J are TRBV7-9 and TRBJ2-7; D unresolved. Here the sequenced sample was peripheral blood, taken 360 days after TCRalphabeta/CD19-depleted stem cell transplant. The DNA for the CDR3 is TGTGCCAGCAGCTCAAGCGCCAGCGAGCAGTACTTC. This codes for CASSSSASEQYF.